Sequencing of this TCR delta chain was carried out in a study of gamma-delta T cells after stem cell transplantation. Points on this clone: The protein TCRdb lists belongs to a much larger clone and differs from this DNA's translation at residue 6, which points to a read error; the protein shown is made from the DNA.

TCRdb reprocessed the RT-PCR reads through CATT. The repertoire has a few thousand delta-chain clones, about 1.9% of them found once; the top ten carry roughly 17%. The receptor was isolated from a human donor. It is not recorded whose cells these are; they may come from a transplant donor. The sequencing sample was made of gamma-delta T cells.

DNA of the CDR3: TGTGCTCTTGGGGATCTGCGTTCCTTCGCCTACTGGGGGCCCCACGATAAACTCATCTTT. Protein sequence: CALGDLRSFAYWGPHDKLIF. The chain links TRDV1 to TRDJ1; 8 nucleotides agree with TRDD3. CDR1 TSWWSYY and CDR2 QGS come from the germline V gene. This CDR3 is built from 20 residues. J lost 4 bases, V lost 3 bases, and 22 bases had no gene match.